This is a list of T cell receptor beta chains from one sample in a study of cytomegalovirus exposure and HLA in healthy donors. Assay: immunoSEQ multiplex PCR; the TCRdb copy retains only in-frame clones and omits some. The sample includes some 150,000 clones, 88% of them seen just once. Sequenced input: PBMCs. The receptors were sampled from a man aged 18 to 29 in good health and CMV-seronegative. Both conserved end residues are part of each CDR3. Each record gives: J gene, clone size, D gene, V gene, CDR3 protein, CDR3 DNA. The D gene is left open where the match is weak. Clone size is not always given. Where it is, it says once, few, many or a class for expanded clones.

J gene: TRBJ1-6; clone size: .; D gene: .; V gene: TRBV2; CDR3 protein: CASRTVSDSPLHF; CDR3 DNA: TGTGCCAGCAGAACGGTGAGCGATTCACCCCTCCACTTT
J gene: TRBJ2-1; clone size: .; D gene: TRBD2; V gene: TRBV27; CDR3 protein: CASSIYPSGGEQFF; CDR3 DNA: TGTGCCAGCAGTATTTATCCTAGCGGAGGTGAGCAGTTCTTC
J gene: TRBJ1-5; clone size: .; D gene: TRBD1; V gene: TRBV27; CDR3 protein: CASSWGQGIQPQHF; CDR3 DNA: TGTGCCAGCAGTTGGGGACAGGGTATTCAGCCCCAGCATTTT
J gene: TRBJ2-2; clone size: .; D gene: TRBD1; V gene: TRBV6-1; CDR3 protein: CASSEGQGSGELFF; CDR3 DNA: TGTGCCAGCAGTGAGGGACAGGGAAGCGGGGAGCTGTTTTTT
J gene: TRBJ1-5; clone size: .; D gene: .; V gene: TRBV4-2; CDR3 protein: CASSQDAQGGSNQPQHF; CDR3 DNA: TGTGCCAGCAGCCAAGATGCCCAGGGAGGTAGCAATCAGCCCCAGCATTTT
J gene: TRBJ2-4; clone size: .; D gene: .; V gene: TRBV6-5; CDR3 protein: CASSYSMGVAKNIQYF; CDR3 DNA: TGTGCCAGCAGTTACTCGATGGGAGTAGCCAAAAACATTCAGTACTTC
J gene: TRBJ1-1; clone size: .; D gene: .; V gene: TRBV7-9; CDR3 protein: CASSLFSRDKAEAFF; CDR3 DNA: TGTGCCAGCAGCTTATTTTCAAGGGACAAAGCTGAAGCTTTCTTT
J gene: TRBJ1-5; clone size: .; D gene: .; V gene: TRBV10-3; CDR3 protein: CAISESTREGGQPQHF; CDR3 DNA: TGTGCCATCAGTGAGTCCACCCGGGAAGGAGGACAGCCCCAGCATTTT
J gene: TRBJ2-2; clone size: .; D gene: TRBD2; V gene: TRBV13; CDR3 protein: CASSHGSSGRAKLFF; CDR3 DNA: TGTGCCAGCAGCCACGGCTCCAGCGGGAGGGCTAAGCTGTTTTTT
J gene: TRBJ1-2; clone size: .; D gene: .; V gene: TRBV29-1; CDR3 protein: CSVDFVEGYTF; CDR3 DNA: TGCAGCGTTGATTTCGTAGAAGGCTACACCTTC
J gene: TRBJ1-4; clone size: .; D gene: .; V gene: TRBV5-4; CDR3 protein: CASSTDPGPGEKLFF; CDR3 DNA: TGTGCCAGCAGCACCGACCCAGGGCCTGGTGAAAAACTGTTTTTT
J gene: TRBJ2-3; clone size: .; D gene: TRBD2; V gene: TRBV27; CDR3 protein: CASSLWPLGLAGGLDTQYF; CDR3 DNA: TGTGCCAGCAGTTTATGGCCCCTCGGACTAGCGGGAGGATTGGATACGCAGTATTTT
J gene: TRBJ2-5; clone size: .; D gene: TRBD2; V gene: TRBV27; CDR3 protein: CASSLLAGGQETQYF; CDR3 DNA: TGTGCCAGCAGTTTGTTAGCGGGGGGGCAAGAGACCCAGTACTTC
J gene: TRBJ2-2; clone size: .; D gene: .; V gene: TRBV15; CDR3 protein: CATSRDYREGELFF; CDR3 DNA: TGTGCCACCAGCAGAGATTATCGGGAAGGGGAGCTGTTTTTT
J gene: TRBJ2-5; clone size: .; D gene: TRBD2; V gene: TRBV28; CDR3 protein: CASTHGLAGAETQYF; CDR3 DNA: TGTGCCAGCACCCATGGACTAGCGGGAGCAGAGACCCAGTACTTC
J gene: TRBJ1-6; clone size: .; D gene: .; V gene: TRBV6-5; CDR3 protein: CASSYSTDIYNSPLHF; CDR3 DNA: TGTGCCAGCAGTTACTCGACAGATATTTATAATTCACCCCTCCACTTT
J gene: TRBJ1-6; clone size: few; D gene: .; V gene: TRBV6-1; CDR3 protein: CASSERVLIPLHF; CDR3 DNA: TGTGCCAGCAGTGAGAGGGTCCTTATCCCCCTCCACTTT
J gene: TRBJ1-3; clone size: .; D gene: TRBD1; V gene: TRBV6-1; CDR3 protein: CASSNGPQGDDTIYF; CDR3 DNA: TGTGCCAGCAGTAACGGGCCACAGGGGGATGACACCATATATTTT
J gene: TRBJ2-2; clone size: .; D gene: .; V gene: TRBV7-8; CDR3 protein: CASSSLRGSNTGELFF; CDR3 DNA: TGTGCCAGCAGTAGTTTACGGGGATCGAACACCGGGGAGCTGTTTTTT
J gene: TRBJ1-2; clone size: .; D gene: TRBD1; V gene: TRBV5-1; CDR3 protein: CASSSGGNYGYTF; CDR3 DNA: TGCGCCAGCAGCTCAGGGGGTAACTATGGCTACACCTTC
J gene: TRBJ2-7; clone size: .; D gene: TRBD1; V gene: TRBV5-4; CDR3 protein: CASSDGQERNEQYF; CDR3 DNA: TGTGCCAGCAGCGACGGACAGGAGAGGAACGAGCAGTACTTC
J gene: TRBJ2-3; clone size: .; D gene: TRBD2; V gene: TRBV30; CDR3 protein: CAWSVLRRGGGGVTDTQYF; CDR3 DNA: TGTGCCTGGAGTGTCCTGCGTCGTGGCGGGGGGGGAGTCACAGATACGCAGTATTTT
J gene: TRBJ2-5; clone size: once; D gene: .; V gene: TRBV5-1; CDR3 protein: CASSLDNQETQYF; CDR3 DNA: TGCGCCAGCAGCTTGGACAACCAAGAGACCCAGTACTTC
J gene: TRBJ2-7; clone size: .; D gene: TRBD1; V gene: TRBV19; CDR3 protein: CASRGTDTYEQYF; CDR3 DNA: TGTGCCAGTAGGGGGACAGACACCTACGAGCAGTACTTC
J gene: TRBJ1-1; clone size: .; D gene: .; V gene: TRBV13; CDR3 protein: CASSLNQGTGAFF; CDR3 DNA: TGTGCCAGCAGCTTAAACCAGGGCACTGGGGCTTTCTTT
J gene: TRBJ1-5; clone size: .; D gene: .; V gene: TRBV19; CDR3 protein: CASSINPLEIRQPQHF; CDR3 DNA: TGTGCCAGTAGTATTAACCCCCTGGAGATAAGACAGCCCCAGCATTTT